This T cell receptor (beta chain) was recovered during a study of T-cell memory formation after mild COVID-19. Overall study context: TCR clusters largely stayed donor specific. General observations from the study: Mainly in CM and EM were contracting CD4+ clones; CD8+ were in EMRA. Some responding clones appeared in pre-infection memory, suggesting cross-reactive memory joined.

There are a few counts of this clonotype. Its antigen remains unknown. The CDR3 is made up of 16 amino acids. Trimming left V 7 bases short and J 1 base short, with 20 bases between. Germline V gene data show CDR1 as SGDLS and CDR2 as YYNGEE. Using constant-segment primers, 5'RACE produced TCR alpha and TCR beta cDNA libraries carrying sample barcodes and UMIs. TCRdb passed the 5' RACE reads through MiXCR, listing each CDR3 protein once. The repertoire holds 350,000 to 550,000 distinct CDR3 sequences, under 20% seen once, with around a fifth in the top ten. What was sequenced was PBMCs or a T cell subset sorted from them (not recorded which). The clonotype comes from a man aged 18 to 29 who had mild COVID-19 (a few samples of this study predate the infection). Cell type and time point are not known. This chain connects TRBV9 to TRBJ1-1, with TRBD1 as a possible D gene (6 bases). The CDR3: CASGPRGGGENTEAFF. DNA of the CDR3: TGTGCCAGCGGGCCCCGTGGGGGGGGCGAGAACACTGAAGCTTTCTTT.